This TCR beta chain was obtained from a study of T-cell memory formation after mild COVID-19 (TCRdb year 2021). Study-level background: TCR sequence clusters from the two donors were found to be largely donor specific. T-cell clones expanding and contracting after mild COVID-19 in a couple of donors were tracked by longitudinal TCRalpha and TCRbeta repertoire sequencing. The cohort comprised two young, previously healthy adult volunteers, one female and one male. Overall results and qualifications from the work: Contracting CD4+ clones turned up mainly in the CM and EM memory subsets, whereas EMRA was where CD8+ clones were enriched. SARS-CoV-2 specificity of the second-wave clones peaking on day 37 was not confirmed. Only two mild cases were covered by the study, and larger cohorts that include severe cases with pre-infection samples were considered necessary. Some responding clones were found in pre-infection memory, which suggests that pre-existing cross-reactive memory T cells took part in the SARS-CoV-2 response. Balanced CD4/CD8 phenotypes were observed for clones contracting from day 15 to 85, whereas a bias towards CD4+ was observed for a second wave of clones expanding from day 15 to 37.

According to the germline V gene, CDR1 reads SGHAT and CDR2 reads FQNNGV. The germline V end is reduced by 2 bases and the J end by 5 bases; junction bases left unmatched: 4. The CDR3, from cysteine to phenylalanine, totals 14 residues. CDR3 DNA only is kept here, 42 bases in frame from base 1. The sequencing machine was an Illumina NovaSeq 6000. TCRalpha and TCRbeta cDNA libraries were built by 5'RACE with constant-segment primers, adding sample barcodes and unique molecular identifiers. RNA was extracted from every sample with Trizol reagent. Amplification of the libraries took two PCR steps, and the second step added a second sample barcode plus Illumina TruSeq adapters. Sequencing of libraries was performed on an Illumina NovaSeq with 2 x 150 bp paired-end reads. In the authors' own workflow: The reads were demultiplexed and collapsed into UMI-guided consensus sequences using migec v1.2.7. With mixcr v2.1.11, UMI consensuses were aligned to TRA and TRB V and J templates and assembled into clonotypes. Clonotypes were classified as expanded or contracted when called significant by both edgeR and NoisET, with noise models trained on biological replicates. edgeR calls used a false discovery rate-adjusted p below 0.01 and a log2 fold-change threshold of 1. PCA with hierarchical clustering of max-normalized trajectories of the 1000 most abundant clonotypes was used as exploratory dynamics analysis. Each responding clone was given a CD4 or CD8 phenotype based on the CD4+ and CD8+ repertoires, which had been sequenced separately. TCRdb took the public reads, trimmed them with fastp at Q25, ran MiXCR for clone calling and kept in-frame beta chains. Every entry covers one CDR3 protein and lists the most common genes and DNA from its rows. TCRdb, rather than the study authors, made the V and J calls. The sample has about 270,000 distinct CDR3 sequences on record, about 17% of them singletons. Approximately 25% of the sample lies in the top ten.

Ficoll-Paque density gradient centrifugation was used to isolate PBMCs. A note on this clonotype: Its antigen is not yet known. No per-base quality is available; no much larger clone lies one base away.

This TCR came from a man between 18 and 29 years old who had mild COVID-19 (a few samples of this study predate the infection). The sample titles of this study are shuffled in the database, so cell type and time point are left out; the donor was told from shared clones. Rearrangement joined TRBV11-2 to TRBJ2-3; 7 bases in between match TRBD1. Material: PBMCs or a T cell subset sorted from them (not recorded which). The nucleotides read TGTGCCAGCAGCTTACAGGGGGAAATAGATACGCAGTATTTT. It translates as CASSLQGEIDTQYF.